This T cell receptor (beta chain) was found in a study of blood T cell repertoires in COVID-19. Looking at the study overall: Acute-phase and convalescent COVID-19 samples originated in the United States, Italy and Spain. PBMCs, B-cell-depleted T cells, or T cells provided the cDNA or gDNA that made up the material.

This clone was found once. Original processing notes: How many nucleated cells were present was estimated from reference gene primer amplification. Some clones are missing from TCRdb's copy, which holds only in-frame ones; the method was immunoSEQ multiplex PCR. That table is the source of V, J and clone size, and D and trimming were worked out from the DNA. The sample holds tens of thousands of clones; about 86% are singletons and the top ten take 1.3%. V shed 2 bases and J shed 4 bases, with 5 bases lying between them. This CDR3 spans 13 amino acids. Germline V CDR1 and CDR2: PRHDT, FYEKMQ (reference sequence).

Sequenced material: peripheral blood. The chain has TRBV13 and TRBJ2-2, with D uncertain. This clonotype originated in a man between 60 and 70 years old with acute or convalescent COVID-19. Here the CDR3 reads CASSLQATGELFF. In DNA, the CDR3 is TGTGCCAGCAGCTTACAGGCCACCGGGGAGCTGTTTTTT. Using reference TRBV13 and TRBJ2-2 for the parts outside the CDR3, the full variable domain is AAGVIQSPRHLIKEKRETATLKCYPIPRHDTVYWYQQGPGQDPQFLISFYEKMQSDKGSIPDRFSAQQFSDYHSELNMSSLELGDSALYFCASSLQATGELFFGEGSRLTVL.